The 5 T cell receptor beta chains below all came from one sample that was sequenced in a study of blood T cell repertoires in COVID-19. Generated by immunoSEQ multiplex PCR, the TCRdb table keeps only in-frame clones and is missing some. The sample shows roughly 180,000 clones, under 90% of them seen only once. Sequenced sample: peripheral blood. These receptors were collected from a woman older than 75 with active or convalescent COVID-19.

The chain links TRBV12-5 to TRBJ1-4; no clear D. The CDR3 runs 13 residues. Germline V gives CDR1 LGHNT, CDR2 FRNRAP. The V end was cut by 6 bases, the J end by 6 bases, with 11 bases between. The CDR3 DNA is TGTGCTAGTGGGTCGTATCCCGATGAAAAACTGTTTTTT. This codes for CASGSYPDEKLFF.

CDR3 protein: CASSSQGTSPGAYNEQFF. The CDR3 bases are TGTGCCAGCAGCTCCCAGGGAACTTCTCCGGGGGCCTACAATGAGCAGTTCTTC. The genes are TRBV7-9 and TRBJ2-1, with TRBD2 as a possible D gene (6 bases). The CDR3 contains 18 residues. From germline, CDR1 is SEHNR and CDR2 FQNEAQ (reference sequence). Trimming shortened V by 4 bases and J by 2 bases, and 21 bases separated the two germline ends.

This chain uses TRBV5-1 with TRBJ1-4, with D possibly matching TRBD1 (6 bases). Per the germline V gene, CDR1 is SGHRS and CDR2 is YFSETQ. This CDR3 has 14 amino acids. The V end lost 4 bases, the J end lost 3 bases, and 10 bases lay between the germline ends. In DNA, the CDR3 is TGCGCCAGCAGCGTTACAGGGTCTAATGAAAAACTGTTTTTT. Translation: CASSVTGSNEKLFF.

This clone has just one count. The chain recombines TRBV5-1 with TRBJ1-5; TRBD1 aligns across 7 bases. Germline CDR1 and CDR2: SGHRS and YFSETQ. The CDR3 runs to 14 residues. With 4 bases clipped from V and 4 bases from J, the junction kept 5 bases outside the gene matches. The CDR3 reads CASSLGTANQPQHF. CDR3 sequence (DNA): TGCGCCAGCAGCCTCGGGACAGCTAATCAGCCCCAGCATTTT.

The rearrangement links TRBV5-1 to TRBJ1-2; the D gene is possibly TRBD1 (5 bases). CDR3 length: 15 amino acids. V lost 7 bases to trimming and J lost 3 bases, with 19 bases between them. CDR1 and CDR2 from the germline V gene are SGHRS and YFSETQ. The CDR3 loop reads CASSPRTSQDYGYTF. The CDR3 DNA follows: TGCGCCAGCTCACCCCGGACATCACAGGACTATGGCTACACCTTC.